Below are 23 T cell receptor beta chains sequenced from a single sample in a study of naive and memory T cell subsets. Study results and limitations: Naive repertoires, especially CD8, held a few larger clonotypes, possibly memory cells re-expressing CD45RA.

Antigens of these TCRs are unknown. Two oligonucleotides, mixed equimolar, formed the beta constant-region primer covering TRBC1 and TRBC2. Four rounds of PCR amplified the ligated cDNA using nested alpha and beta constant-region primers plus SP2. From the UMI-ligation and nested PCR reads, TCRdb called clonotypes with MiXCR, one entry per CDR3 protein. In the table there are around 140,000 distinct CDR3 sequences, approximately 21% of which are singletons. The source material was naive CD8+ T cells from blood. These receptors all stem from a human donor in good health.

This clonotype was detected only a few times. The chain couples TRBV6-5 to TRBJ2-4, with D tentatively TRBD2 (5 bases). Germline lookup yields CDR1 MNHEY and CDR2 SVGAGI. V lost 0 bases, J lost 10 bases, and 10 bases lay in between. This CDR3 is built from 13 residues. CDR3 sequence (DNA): TGTGCCAGCAGTTACTCCGACACGGGGATTCAGTACTTC. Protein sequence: CASSYSDTGIQYF.

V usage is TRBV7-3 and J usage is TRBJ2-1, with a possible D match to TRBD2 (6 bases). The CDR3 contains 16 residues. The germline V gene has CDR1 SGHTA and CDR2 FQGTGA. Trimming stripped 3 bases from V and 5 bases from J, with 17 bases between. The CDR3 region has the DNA TGTGCCAGCAGCTTGTGGGGGGAAAGTGTGGACAATGAGCAGTTCTTC. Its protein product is CASSLWGESVDNEQFF.

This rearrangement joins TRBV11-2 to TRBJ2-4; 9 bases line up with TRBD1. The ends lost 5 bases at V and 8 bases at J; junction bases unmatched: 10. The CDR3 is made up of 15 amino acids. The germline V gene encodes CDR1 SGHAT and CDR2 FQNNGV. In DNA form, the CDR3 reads TGTGCCAGCAGCACTAACGGACAGGGGCTGGACATTCAGTACTTC. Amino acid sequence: CASSTNGQGLDIQYF.

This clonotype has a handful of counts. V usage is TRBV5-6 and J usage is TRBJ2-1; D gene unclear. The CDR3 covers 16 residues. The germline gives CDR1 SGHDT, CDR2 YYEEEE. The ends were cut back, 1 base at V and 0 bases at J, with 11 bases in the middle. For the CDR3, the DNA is TGTGCCAGCAGCTTGATGCCCCGGAGCTCCTACAATGAGCAGTTCTTC. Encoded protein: CASSLMPRSSYNEQFF.

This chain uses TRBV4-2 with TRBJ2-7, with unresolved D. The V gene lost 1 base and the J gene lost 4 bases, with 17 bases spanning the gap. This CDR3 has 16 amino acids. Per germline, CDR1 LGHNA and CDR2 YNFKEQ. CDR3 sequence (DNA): TGTGCCAGCAGCCAAGCCAATAGGGCAGTGCCTTACGAGCAGTACTTC. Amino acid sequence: CASSQANRAVPYEQYF.

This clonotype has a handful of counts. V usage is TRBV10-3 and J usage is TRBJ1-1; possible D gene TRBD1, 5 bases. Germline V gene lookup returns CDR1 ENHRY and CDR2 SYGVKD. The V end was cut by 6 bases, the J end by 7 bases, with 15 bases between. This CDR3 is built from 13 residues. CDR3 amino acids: CAISPWGEDEAFF. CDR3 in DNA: TGTGCCATCAGCCCCTGGGGGGAAGATGAAGCTTTCTTT.

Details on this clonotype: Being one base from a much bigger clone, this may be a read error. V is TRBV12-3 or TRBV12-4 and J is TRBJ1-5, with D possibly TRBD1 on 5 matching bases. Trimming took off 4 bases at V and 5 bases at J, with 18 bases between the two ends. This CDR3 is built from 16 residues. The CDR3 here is CASSCPRSGVYQPQHF. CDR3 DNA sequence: TGTGCCAGCAGTTGCCCTCGTTCGGGGGTGTATCAGCCCCAGCATTTT.

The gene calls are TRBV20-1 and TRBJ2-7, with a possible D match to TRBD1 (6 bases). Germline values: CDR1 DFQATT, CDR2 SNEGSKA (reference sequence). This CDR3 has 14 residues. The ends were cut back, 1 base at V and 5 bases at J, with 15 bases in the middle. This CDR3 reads CSARARDKGNEQYF. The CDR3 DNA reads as TGCAGTGCTAGAGCTAGGGACAAAGGGAACGAGCAGTACTTC.

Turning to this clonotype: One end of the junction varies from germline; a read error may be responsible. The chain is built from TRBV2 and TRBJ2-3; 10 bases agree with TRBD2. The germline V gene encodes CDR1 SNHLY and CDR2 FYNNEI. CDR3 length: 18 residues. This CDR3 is CDSSEEQREGVMRDTQYF. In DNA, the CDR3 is TGTGACAGCAGTGAAGAACAGCGGGAGGGCGTAATGCGAGATACGCAGTATTTT.

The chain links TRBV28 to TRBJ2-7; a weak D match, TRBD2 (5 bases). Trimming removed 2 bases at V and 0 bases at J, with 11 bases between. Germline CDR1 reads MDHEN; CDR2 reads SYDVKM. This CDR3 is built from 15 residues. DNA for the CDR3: TGTGCCAGCAGTTTAGAGGGTACCTACTCCTACGAGCAGTACTTC. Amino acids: CASSLEGTYSYEQYF.

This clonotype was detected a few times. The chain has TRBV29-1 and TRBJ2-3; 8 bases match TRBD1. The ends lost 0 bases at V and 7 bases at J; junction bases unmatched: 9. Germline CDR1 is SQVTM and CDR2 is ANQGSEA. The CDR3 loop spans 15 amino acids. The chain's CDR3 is CSVEDGAGGGNTQYF. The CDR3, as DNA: TGCAGCGTTGAAGATGGGGCAGGGGGCGGGAATACGCAGTATTTT.

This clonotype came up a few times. CDR3: CSARNLLLEDYGYTF. The DNA for the CDR3 is TGCAGTGCTAGAAATCTCCTACTGGAAGACTATGGCTACACCTTC. The chain carries TRBV20-1 and TRBJ1-2; D call uncertain. This CDR3 is built from 15 residues. The germline V gene has CDR1 DFQATT and CDR2 SNEGSKA (reference sequence). Trimming removed 2 bases from V and 3 bases from J, with 16 bases in between.

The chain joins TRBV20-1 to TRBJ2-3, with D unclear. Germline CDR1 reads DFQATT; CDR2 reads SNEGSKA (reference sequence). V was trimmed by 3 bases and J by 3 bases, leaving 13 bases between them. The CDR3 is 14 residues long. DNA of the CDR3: TGCAGTGCTAGCGTATATGGAGAAACAGATACGCAGTATTTT. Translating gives CSASVYGETDTQYF.

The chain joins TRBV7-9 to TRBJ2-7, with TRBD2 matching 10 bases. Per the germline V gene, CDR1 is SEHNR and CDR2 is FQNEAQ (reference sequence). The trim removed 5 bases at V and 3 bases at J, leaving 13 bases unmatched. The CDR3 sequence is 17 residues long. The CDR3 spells CASSQYPGLAEVYEQYF. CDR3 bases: TGTGCCAGCAGCCAGTACCCCGGACTAGCGGAAGTCTACGAGCAGTACTTC.

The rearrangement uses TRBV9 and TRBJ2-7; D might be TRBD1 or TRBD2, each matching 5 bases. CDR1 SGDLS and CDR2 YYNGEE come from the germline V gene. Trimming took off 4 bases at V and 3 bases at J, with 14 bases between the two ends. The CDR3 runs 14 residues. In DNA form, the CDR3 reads TGTGCCAGCAGCTCCCGGGACGGATTCTACGAGCAGTACTTC. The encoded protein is CASSSRDGFYEQYF.

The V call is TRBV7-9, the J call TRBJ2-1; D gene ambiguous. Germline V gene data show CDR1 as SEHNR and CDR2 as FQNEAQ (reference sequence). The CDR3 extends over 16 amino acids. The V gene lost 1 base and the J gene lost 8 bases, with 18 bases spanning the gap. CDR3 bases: TGTGCCAGCAGCTTAGGCCCCCGCATGGTAGACGATGAGCAGTTCTTC. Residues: CASSLGPRMVDDEQFF.

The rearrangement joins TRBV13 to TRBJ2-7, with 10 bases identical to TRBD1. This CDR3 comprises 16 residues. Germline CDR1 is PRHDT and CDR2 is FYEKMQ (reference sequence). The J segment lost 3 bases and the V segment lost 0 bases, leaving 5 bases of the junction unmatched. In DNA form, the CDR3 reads TGTGCCAGCAGCTTAGGGACCGGGACAGGGGACTACGAGCAGTACTTC. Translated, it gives CASSLGTGTGDYEQYF.

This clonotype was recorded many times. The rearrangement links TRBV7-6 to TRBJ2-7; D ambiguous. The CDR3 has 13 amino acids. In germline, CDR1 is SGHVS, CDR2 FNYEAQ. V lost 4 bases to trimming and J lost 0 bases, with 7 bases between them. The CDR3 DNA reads TGTGCCAGCAGCTCCGAGAGCTCCTACGAGCAGTACTTC. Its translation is CASSSESSYEQYF.

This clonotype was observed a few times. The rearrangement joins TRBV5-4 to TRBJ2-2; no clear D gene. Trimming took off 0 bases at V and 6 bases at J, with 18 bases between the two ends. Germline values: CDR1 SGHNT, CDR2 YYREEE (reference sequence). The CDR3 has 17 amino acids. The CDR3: CASSLAPGVEGSGELFF. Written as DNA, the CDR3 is TGTGCCAGCAGCTTGGCCCCGGGCGTCGAAGGGTCCGGGGAGCTGTTTTTT.

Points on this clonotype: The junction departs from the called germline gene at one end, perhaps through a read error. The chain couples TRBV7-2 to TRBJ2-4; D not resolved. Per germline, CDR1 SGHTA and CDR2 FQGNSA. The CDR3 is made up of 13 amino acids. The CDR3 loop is CASSLPMENIRYF. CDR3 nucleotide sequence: TGTGCCAGCAGCTTGCCTATGGAAAACATTCGGTACTTC.

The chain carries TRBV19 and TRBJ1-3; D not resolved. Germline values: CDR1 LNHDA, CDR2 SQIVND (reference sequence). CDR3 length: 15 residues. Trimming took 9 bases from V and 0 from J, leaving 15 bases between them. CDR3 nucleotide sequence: TGTGCCAGCCTCTCCGGACCCTACTCTGGAAACACCATATATTTT. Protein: CASLSGPYSGNTIYF.

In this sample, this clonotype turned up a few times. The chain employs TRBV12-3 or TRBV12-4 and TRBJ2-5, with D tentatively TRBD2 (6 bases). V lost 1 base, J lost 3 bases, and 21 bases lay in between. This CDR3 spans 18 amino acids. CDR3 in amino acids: CASSLEWRGPGEKETQYF. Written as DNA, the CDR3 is TGTGCCAGCAGTTTAGAATGGCGGGGCCCAGGAGAAAAAGAGACCCAGTACTTC.

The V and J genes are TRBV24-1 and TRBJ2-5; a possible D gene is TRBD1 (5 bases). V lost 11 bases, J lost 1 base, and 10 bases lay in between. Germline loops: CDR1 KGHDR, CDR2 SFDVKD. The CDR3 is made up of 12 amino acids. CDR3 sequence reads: CAIGQGQETQYF. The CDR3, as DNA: TGTGCCATCGGACAAGGCCAAGAGACCCAGTACTTC.